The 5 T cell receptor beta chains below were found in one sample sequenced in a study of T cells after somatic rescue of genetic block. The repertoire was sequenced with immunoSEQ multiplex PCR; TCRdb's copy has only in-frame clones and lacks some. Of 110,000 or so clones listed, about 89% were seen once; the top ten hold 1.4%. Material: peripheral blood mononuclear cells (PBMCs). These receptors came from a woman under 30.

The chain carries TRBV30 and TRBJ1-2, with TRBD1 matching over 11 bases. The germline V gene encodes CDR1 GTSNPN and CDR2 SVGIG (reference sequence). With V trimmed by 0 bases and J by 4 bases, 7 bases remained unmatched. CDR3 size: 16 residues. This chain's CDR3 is CAWSVGIGTGGYGYTF. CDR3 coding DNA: TGTGCCTGGAGTGTAGGTATCGGGACAGGGGGCTATGGCTACACCTTC. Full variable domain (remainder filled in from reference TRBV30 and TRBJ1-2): SQTIHQWPATLVQPVGSPLSLECTVEGTSNPNLYWYRQAAGRGLQLLFYSVGIGQISSEVPQNLSASRPQDRQFILSSKKLLLSDSGFYLCAWSVGIGTGGYGYTFGSGTRLTVV.

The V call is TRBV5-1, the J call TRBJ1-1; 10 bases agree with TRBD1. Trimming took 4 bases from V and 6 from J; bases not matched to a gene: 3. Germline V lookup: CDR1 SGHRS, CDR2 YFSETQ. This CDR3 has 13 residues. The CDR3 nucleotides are TGCGCCAGCAGCGGACAGGGGGGCGCTGAAGCTTTCTTT. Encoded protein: CASSGQGGAEAFF.

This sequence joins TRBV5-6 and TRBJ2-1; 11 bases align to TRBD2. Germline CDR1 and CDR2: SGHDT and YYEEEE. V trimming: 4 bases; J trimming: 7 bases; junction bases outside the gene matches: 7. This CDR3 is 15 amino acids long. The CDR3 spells CASSPLAGGLNEQFF. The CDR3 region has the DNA TGTGCCAGCAGCCCATTAGCGGGGGGGTTGAATGAGCAGTTCTTC. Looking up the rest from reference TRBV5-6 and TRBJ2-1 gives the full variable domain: DAGVTQSPTHLIKTRGQQVTLRCSPKSGHDTVSWYQQALGQGPQFIFQYYEEEERQRGNFPDRFSGHQFPNYSSELNVNALLLGDSALYLCASSPLAGGLNEQFFGPGTRLTVL.

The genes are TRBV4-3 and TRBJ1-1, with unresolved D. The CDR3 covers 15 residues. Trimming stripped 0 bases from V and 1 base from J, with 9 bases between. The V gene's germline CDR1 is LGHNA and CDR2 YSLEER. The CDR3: CASSQDGQRNTEAFF. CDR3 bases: TGCGCCAGCAGCCAAGATGGGCAGCGGAACACTGAAGCTTTCTTT.

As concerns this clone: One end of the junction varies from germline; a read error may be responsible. CDR3: CTSSYSSSATNEKLFF. The CDR3 DNA reads TGTACCAGCAGTTACTCGAGCAGTGCAACTAATGAAAAACTGTTTTTT. The gene calls are TRBV6-6 and TRBJ1-4; D gene unclear. The CDR3 is 16 amino acids. CDR1 is MNHNY and CDR2 is SVGAGI in the germline V gene (reference sequence).